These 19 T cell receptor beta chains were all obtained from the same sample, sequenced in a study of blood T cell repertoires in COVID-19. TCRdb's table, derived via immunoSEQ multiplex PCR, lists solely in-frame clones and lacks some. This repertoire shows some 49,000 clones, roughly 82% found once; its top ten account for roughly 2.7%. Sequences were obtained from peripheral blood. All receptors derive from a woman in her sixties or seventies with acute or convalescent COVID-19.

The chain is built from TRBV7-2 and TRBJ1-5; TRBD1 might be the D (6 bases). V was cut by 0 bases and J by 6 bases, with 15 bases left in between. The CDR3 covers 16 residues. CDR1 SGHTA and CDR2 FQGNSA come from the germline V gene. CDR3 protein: CASSLAAGAGSQPQHF. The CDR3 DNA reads TGTGCCAGCAGCTTAGCGGCGGGGGCTGGAAGTCAGCCCCAGCATTTT. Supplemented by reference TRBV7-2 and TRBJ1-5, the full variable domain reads GAGVSQSPSNKVTEKGKDVELRCDPISGHTALYWYRQSLGQGLEFLIYFQGNSAPDKSGLPSDRFSAERTGGSVSTLTIQRTQQEDSAVYLCASSLAAGAGSQPQHFGDGTRLSIL.

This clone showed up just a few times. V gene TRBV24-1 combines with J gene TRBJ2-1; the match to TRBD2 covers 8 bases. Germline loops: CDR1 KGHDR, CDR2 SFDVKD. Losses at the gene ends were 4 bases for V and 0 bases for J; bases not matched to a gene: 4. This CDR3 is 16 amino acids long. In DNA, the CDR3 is TGTGCCACCAGTGACCCTAGCGGGTACTCCTACAATGAGCAGTTCTTC. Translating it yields CATSDPSGYSYNEQFF.

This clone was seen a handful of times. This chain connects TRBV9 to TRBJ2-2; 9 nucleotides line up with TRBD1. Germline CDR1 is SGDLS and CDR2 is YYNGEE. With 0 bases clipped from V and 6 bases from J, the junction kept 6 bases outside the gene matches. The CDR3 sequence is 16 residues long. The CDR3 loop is CASSVAGQGYAGELFF. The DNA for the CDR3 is TGTGCCAGCAGCGTAGCGGGACAGGGTTACGCCGGGGAGCTGTTTTTT.

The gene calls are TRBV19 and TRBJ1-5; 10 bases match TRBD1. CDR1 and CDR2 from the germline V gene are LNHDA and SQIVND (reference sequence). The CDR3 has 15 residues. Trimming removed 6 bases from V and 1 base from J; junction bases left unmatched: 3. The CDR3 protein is CASSTGQGSNQPQHF. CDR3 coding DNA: TGTGCCAGTAGCACGGGACAGGGGAGCAATCAGCCCCAGCATTTT.

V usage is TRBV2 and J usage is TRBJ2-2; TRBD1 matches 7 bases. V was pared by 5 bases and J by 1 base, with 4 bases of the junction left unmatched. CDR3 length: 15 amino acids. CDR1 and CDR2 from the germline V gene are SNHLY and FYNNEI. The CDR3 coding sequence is TGTGCCAGCAGTCGGGACAGCCTGAACACCGGGGAGCTGTTTTTT. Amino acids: CASSRDSLNTGELFF.

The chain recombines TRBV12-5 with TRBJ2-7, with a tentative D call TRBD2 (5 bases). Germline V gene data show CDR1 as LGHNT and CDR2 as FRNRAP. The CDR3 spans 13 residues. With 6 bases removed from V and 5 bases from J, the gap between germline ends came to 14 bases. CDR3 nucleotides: TGTGCTAGTGGCGACCATACTAGAGACGAGCAGTACTTC. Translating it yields CASGDHTRDEQYF.

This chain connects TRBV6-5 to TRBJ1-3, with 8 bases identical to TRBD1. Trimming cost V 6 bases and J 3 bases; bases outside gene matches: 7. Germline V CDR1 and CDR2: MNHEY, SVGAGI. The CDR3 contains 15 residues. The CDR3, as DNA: TGTGCCAGCAGCCGGGACAGGTACTATGGAAACACCATATATTTT. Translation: CASSRDRYYGNTIYF.

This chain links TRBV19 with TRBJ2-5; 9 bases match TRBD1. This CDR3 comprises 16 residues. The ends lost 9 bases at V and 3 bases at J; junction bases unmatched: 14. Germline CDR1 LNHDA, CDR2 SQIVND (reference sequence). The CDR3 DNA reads TGTGCCAGCAAACCGGGACAGGGTCGGTGGGAAGAGACCCAGTACTTC. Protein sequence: CASKPGQGRWEETQYF.

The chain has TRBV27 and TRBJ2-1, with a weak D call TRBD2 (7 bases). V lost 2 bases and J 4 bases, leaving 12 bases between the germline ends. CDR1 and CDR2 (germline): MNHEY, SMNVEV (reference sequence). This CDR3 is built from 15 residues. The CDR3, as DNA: TGTGCCAGCAGTTTAGTAGGGGGGGTTTACAATGAGCAGTTCTTC. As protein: CASSLVGGVYNEQFF.

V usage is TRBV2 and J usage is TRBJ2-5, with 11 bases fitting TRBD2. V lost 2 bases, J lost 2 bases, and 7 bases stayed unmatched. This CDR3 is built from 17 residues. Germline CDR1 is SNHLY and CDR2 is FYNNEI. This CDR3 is CASSERRLAGRQETQYF. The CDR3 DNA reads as TGTGCCAGCAGTGAAAGGAGACTAGCGGGGAGACAAGAGACCCAGTACTTC.

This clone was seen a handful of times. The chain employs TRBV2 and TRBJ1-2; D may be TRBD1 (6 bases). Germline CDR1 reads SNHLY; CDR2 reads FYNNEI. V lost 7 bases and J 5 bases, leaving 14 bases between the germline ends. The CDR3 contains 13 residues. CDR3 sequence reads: CASIGSRGYGYTF. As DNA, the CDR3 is TGTGCCAGCATAGGATCGAGGGGGTATGGCTACACCTTC.

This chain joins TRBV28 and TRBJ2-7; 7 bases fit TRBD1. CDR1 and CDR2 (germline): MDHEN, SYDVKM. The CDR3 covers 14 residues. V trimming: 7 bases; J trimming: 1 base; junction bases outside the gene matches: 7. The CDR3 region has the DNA TGTGCCAGCACCCAGGGGGACAGTTCCTACGAGCAGTACTTC. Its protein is CASTQGDSSYEQYF.

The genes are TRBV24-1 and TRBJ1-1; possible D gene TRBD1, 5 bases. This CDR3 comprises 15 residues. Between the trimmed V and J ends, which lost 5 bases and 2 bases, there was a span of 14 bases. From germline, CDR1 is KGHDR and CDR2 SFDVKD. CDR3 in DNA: TGTGCCACCAGTGCCGCGGGGGGAGGCAACACTGAAGCTTTCTTT. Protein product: CATSAAGGGNTEAFF.

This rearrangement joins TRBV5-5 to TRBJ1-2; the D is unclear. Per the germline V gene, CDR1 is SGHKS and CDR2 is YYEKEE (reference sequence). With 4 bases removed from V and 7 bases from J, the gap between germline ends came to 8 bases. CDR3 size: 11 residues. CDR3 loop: CASSATIGYTF. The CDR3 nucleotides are TGTGCCAGCAGCGCCACAATTGGCTACACCTTC.

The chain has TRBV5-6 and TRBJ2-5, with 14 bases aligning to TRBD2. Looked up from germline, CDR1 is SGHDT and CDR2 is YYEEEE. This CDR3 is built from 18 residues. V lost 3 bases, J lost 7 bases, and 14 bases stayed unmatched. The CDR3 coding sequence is TGTGCCAGCAGCTATCGGACTAGCGGGGGGCATCAGCTCGGGACCCAGTACTTC. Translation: CASSYRTSGGHQLGTQYF.

The CDR3 sequence is CASSSGTRPHEQFF. The CDR3 nucleotides are TGCGCCAGCAGCTCCGGGACTAGACCCCATGAGCAGTTCTTC. J is TRBJ2-1 and V is TRBV5-1; TRBD2 aligns across 8 bases. Per germline, CDR1 SGHRS and CDR2 YFSETQ. Trimming at V came to 3 bases and at J to 8 bases, leaving 7 bases not matched to a gene. The CDR3 covers 14 residues.

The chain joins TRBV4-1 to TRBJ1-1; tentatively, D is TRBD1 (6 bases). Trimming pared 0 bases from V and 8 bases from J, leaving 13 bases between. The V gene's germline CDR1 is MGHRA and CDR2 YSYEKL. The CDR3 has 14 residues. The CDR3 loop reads CASSQDGTTKEAFF. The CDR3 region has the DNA TGCGCCAGCAGCCAAGATGGGACAACTAAGGAAGCTTTCTTT.

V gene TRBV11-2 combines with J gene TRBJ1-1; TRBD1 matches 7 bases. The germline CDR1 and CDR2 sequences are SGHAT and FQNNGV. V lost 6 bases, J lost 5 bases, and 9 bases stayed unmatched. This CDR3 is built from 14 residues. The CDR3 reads CASSLRQGRTEAFF. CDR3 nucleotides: TGTGCCAGCAGTTTAAGACAGGGTAGGACTGAAGCTTTCTTT.

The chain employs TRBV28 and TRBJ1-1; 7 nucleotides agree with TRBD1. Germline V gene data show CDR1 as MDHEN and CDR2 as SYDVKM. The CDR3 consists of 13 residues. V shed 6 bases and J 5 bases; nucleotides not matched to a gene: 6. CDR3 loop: CASSQQGKTEAFF. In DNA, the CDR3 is TGTGCCAGCAGCCAACAGGGGAAGACTGAAGCTTTCTTT.